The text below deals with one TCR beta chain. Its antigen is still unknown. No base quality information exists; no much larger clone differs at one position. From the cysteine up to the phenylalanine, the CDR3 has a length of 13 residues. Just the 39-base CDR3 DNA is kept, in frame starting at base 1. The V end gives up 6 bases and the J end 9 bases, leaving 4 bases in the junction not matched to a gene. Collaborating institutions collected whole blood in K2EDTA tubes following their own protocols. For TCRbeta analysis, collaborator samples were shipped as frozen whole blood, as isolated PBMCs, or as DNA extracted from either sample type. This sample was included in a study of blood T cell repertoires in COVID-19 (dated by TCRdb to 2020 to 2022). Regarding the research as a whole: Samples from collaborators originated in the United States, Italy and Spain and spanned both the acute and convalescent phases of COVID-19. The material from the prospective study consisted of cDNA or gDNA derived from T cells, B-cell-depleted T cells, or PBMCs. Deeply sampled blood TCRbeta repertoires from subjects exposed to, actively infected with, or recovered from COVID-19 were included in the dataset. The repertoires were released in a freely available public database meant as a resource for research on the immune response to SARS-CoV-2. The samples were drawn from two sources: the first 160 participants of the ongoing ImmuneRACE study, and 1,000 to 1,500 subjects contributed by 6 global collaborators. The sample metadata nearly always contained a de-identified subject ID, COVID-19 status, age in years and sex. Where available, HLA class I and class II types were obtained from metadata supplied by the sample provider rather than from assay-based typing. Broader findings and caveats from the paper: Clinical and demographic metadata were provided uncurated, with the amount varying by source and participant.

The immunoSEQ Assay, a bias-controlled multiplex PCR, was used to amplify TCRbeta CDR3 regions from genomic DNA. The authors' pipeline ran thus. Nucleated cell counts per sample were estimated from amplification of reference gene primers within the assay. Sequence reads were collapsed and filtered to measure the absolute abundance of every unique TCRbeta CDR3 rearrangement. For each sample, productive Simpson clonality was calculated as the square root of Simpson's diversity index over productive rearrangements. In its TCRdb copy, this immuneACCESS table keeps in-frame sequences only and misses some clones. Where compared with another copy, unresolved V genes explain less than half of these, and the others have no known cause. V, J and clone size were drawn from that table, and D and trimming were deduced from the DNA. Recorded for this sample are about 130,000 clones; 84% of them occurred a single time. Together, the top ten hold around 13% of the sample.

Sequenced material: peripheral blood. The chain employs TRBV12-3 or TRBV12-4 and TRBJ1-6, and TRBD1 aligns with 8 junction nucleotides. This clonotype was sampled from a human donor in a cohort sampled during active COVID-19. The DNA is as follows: TGTGCCAGCAGCGGACAGGGTAGTTCACCCCTCCACTTT. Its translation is CASSGQGSSPLHF.